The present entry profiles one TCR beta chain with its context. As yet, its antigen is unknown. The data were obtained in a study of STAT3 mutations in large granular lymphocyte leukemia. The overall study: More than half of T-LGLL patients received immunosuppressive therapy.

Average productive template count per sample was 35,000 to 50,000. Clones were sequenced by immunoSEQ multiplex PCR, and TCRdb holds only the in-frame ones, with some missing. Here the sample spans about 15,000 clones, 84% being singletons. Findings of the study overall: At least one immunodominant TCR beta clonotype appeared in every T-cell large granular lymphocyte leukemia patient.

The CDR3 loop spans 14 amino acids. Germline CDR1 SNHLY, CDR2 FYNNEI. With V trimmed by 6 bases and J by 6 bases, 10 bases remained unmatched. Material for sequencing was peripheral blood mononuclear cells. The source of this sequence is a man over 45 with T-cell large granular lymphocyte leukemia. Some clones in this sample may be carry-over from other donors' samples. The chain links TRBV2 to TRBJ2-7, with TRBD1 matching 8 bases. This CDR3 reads CASRGAQGAGEQYF. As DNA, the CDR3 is TGTGCCAGCAGGGGGGCTCAGGGGGCCGGCGAGCAGTACTTC.